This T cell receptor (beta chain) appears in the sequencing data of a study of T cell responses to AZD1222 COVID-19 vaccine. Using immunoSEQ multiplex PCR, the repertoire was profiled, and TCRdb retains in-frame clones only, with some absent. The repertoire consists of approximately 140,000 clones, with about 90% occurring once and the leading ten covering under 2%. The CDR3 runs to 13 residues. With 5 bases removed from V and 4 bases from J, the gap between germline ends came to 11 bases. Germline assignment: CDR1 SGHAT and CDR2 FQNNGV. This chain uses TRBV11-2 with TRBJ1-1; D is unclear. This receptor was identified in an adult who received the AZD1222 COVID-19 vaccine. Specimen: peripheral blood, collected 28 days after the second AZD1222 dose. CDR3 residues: CASSNRAATEAFF. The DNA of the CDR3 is TGTGCCAGCAGCAATAGGGCAGCCACTGAAGCTTTCTTT.